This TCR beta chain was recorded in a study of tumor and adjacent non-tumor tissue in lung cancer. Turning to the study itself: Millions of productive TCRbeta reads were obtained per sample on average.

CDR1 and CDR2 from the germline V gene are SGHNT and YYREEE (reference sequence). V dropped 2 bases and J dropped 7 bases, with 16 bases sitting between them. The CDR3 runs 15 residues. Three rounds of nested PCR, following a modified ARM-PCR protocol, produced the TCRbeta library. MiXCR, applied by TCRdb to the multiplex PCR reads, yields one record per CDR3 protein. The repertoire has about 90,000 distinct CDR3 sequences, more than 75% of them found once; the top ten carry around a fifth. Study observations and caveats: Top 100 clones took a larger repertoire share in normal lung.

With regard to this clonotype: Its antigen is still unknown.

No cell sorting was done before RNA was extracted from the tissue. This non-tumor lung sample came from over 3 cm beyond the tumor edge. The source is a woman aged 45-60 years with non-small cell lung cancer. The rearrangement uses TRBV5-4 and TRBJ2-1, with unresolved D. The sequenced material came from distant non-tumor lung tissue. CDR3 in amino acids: CASSFFSNRRNEQFF. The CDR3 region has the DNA TGTGCCAGCAGCTTTTTTAGCAACCGAAGAAATGAGCAGTTCTTC. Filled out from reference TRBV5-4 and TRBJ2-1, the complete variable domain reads ETGVTQSPTHLIKTRGQQVTLRCSSQSGHNTVSWYQQALGQGPQFIFQYYREEENGRGNFPPRFSGLQFPNYSSELNVNALELDDSALYLCASSFFSNRRNEQFFGPGTRLTVL.